This TCR beta chain was identified during a study of T cells in localized non-small cell lung cancer. A remark on this clone: Its antigen is not identified.

TCRdb keeps only in-frame clones here, not all; method: immunoSEQ multiplex PCR. Found here are some 64,000 clones, around 81% of them singletons; the top ten hold around 4.6%. The study, taken as a whole, reports: Tumor samples were not multi-region, leaving intratumor heterogeneity unexcluded.

V lost 2 bases to trimming and J lost 3 bases, with 20 bases between them. Germline CDR1 is GTSNPN and CDR2 is SVGIG (reference sequence). The CDR3 is made up of 16 amino acids. The chain carries TRBV30 and TRBJ2-7; D unclear. The clonotype comes from a man aged 35-69 years with stage II lung adenocarcinoma. This material consisted of PBMCs, taken before any cancer treatment. DNA of the CDR3: TGTGCCTGGAGTCCCTGGAACATAGGGTCGGGCTACGAGCAGTACTTC. Residues: CAWSPWNIGSGYEQYF.